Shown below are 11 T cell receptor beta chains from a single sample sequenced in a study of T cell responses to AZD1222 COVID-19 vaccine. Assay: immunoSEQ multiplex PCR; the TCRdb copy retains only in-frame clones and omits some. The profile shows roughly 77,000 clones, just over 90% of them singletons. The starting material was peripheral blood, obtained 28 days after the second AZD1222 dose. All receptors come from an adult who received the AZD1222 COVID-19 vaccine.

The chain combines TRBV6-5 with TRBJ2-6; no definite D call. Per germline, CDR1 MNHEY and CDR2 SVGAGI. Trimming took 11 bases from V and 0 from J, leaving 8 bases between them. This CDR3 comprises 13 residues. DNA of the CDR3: TGTGCCGTCTCCTCCTCTGGGGCCAACGTCCTGACTTTC. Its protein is CAVSSSGANVLTF.

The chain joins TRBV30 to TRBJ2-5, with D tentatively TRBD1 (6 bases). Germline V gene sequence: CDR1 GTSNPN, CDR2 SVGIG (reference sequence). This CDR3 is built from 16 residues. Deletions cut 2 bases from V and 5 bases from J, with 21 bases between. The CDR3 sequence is CAWSPPRTALQETQYF. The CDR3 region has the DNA TGTGCCTGGAGTCCCCCCCGGACAGCCTTGCAGGAGACCCAGTACTTC.

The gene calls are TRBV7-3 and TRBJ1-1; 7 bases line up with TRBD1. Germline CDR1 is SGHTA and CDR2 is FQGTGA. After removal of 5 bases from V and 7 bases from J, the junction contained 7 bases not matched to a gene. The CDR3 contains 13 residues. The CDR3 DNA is TGTGCCAGCAGCACGACAGGGTTCGGTGAAGCTTTCTTT. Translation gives CASSTTGFGEAFF.

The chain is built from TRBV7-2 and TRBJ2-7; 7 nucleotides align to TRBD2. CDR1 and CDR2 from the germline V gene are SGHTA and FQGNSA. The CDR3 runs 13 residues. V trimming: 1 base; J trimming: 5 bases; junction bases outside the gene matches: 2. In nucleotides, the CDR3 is TGTGCCAGCAGCTTAGGTGGGGGGGACGAGCAGTACTTC. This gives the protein CASSLGGGDEQYF. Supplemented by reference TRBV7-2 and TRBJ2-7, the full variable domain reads GAGVSQSPSNKVTEKGKDVELRCDPISGHTALYWYRQSLGQGLEFLIYFQGNSAPDKSGLPSDRFSAERTGGSVSTLTIQRTQQEDSAVYLCASSLGGGDEQYFGPGTRLTVT.

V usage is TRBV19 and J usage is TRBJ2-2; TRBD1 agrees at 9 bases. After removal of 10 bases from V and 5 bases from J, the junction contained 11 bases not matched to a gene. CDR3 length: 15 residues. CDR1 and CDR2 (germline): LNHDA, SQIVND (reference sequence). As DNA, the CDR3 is TGTGCCACTACCCGGGACAGGGAAGGGACCGGGGAGCTGTTTTTT. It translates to CATTRDREGTGELFF.

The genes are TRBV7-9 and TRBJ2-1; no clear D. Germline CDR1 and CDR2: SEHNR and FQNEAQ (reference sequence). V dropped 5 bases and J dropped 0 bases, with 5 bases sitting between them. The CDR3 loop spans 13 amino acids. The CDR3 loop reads CASSLSSYNEQFF. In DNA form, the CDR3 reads TGTGCCAGCAGCCTAAGCTCCTACAATGAGCAGTTCTTC.

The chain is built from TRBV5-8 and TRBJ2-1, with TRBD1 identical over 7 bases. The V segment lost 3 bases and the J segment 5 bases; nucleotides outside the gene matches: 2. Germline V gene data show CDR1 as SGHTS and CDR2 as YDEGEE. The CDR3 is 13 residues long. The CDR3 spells CASSWDSHNEQFF. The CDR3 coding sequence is TGTGCCAGCAGCTGGGACAGCCACAATGAGCAGTTCTTC.

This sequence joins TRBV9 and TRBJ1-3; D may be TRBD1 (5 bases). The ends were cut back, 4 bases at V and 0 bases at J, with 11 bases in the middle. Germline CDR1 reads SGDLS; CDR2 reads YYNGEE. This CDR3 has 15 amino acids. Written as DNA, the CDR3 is TGTGCCAGCAGCACCAGGGATACCTCTGGAAACACCATATATTTT. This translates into CASSTRDTSGNTIYF. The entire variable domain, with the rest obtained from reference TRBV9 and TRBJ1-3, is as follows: DSGVTQTPKHLITATGQRVTLRCSPRSGDLSVYWYQQSLDQGLQFLIQYYNGEERAKGNILERFSAQQFPDLHSELNLSSLELGDSALYFCASSTRDTSGNTIYFGEGSWLTVV.

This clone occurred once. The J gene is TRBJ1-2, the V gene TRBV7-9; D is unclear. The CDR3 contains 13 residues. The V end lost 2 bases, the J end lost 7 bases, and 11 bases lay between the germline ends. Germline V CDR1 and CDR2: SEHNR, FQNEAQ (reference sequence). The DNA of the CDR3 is TGTGCCAGCAGCTTACTGGCTTCGGGTGGCTACACCTTC. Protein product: CASSLLASGGYTF.

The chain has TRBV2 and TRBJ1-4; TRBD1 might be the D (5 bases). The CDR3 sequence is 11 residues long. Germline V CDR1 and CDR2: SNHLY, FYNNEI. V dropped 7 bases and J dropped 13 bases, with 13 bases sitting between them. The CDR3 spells CASTQGSGLFF. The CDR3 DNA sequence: TGTGCCAGCACCCAGGGTTCCGGACTGTTTTTT.

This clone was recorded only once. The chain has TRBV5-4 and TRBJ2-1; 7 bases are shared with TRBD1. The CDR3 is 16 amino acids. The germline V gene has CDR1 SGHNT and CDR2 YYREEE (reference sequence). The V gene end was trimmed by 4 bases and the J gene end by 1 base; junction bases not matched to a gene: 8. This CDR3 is CASSAGGQVSYNEQFF. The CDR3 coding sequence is TGTGCCAGCAGCGCGGGTGGACAGGTATCCTACAATGAGCAGTTCTTC.